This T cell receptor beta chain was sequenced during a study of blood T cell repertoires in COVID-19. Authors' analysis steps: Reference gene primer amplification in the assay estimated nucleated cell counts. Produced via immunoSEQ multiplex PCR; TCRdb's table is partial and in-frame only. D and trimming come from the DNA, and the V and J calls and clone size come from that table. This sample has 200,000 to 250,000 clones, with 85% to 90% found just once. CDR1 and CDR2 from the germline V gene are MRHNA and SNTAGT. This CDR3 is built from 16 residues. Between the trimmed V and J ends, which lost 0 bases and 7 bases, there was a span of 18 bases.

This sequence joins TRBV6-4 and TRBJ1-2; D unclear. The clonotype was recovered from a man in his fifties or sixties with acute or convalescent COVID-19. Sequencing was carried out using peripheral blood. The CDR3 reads CASSDSSKSAVSGYTF. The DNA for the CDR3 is TGTGCCAGCAGTGACTCGTCCAAGTCGGCGGTGAGTGGCTACACCTTC.